This entry lists 30 T cell receptor beta chains sequenced from one sample in a study of tissue T cells after allogeneic stem cell transplantation. Generated by immunoSEQ multiplex PCR, the TCRdb table keeps only in-frame clones and is missing some. This sample has more than 9,000 clones, with 70% found just once. This sample comprised tissue from the right colon, obtained at autopsy. The origin of the receptors is a woman aged 18 to 50 with breast cancer.

This rearrangement joins TRBV14 to TRBJ2-1, with D perhaps TRBD2 (6 bases). Trimming took off 0 bases at V and 1 base at J, with 25 bases between the two ends. This CDR3 comprises 21 residues. Germline V CDR1 and CDR2: SGHDN, FVKESK. The CDR3: CASSQETRRELPPRSYNEQFF. The DNA of the CDR3 is TGTGCCAGCAGCCAAGAAACCAGGCGGGAATTGCCCCCCAGATCCTACAATGAGCAGTTCTTC.

This clone was found a few times. This chain joins TRBV9 and TRBJ2-3; maybe TRBD1 (6 bases). This CDR3 is built from 14 residues. Germline values: CDR1 SGDLS, CDR2 YYNGEE. V was shortened by 4 bases and J by 6 bases, with 15 bases between the two germline ends. The chain's CDR3 is CASSSTGSHDTQYF. Here the CDR3 DNA reads TGTGCCAGCAGCTCCACAGGGAGTCATGATACGCAGTATTTT.

This sequence joins TRBV3-1 (or the pseudogene TRBV3-2) and TRBJ2-5, with D unclear. The CDR3 is 12 amino acids. Germline V gene data show CDR1 as LGHDT and CDR2 as YNNKEL (reference sequence). The V end lost 4 bases, the J end lost 1 base, and 4 bases lay between the germline ends. In DNA form, the CDR3 reads TGTGCCAGCAGCCGTTTCCAAGAGACCCAGTACTTC. Protein sequence: CASSRFQETQYF.

The genes are TRBV29-1 and TRBJ2-7; the match to TRBD1 covers 8 bases. The J segment lost 6 bases and the V segment lost 7 bases, leaving 8 bases of the junction unmatched. The CDR3 is made up of 12 amino acids. The germline gives CDR1 SQVTM, CDR2 ANQGSEA. CDR3 region: CSGAETGVEQYF. In nucleotides, the CDR3 is TGCAGCGGGGCGGAGACAGGGGTCGAGCAGTACTTC.

The chain combines TRBV24-1 with TRBJ2-1, with D perhaps matching TRBD1 (5 bases). Germline V lookup: CDR1 KGHDR, CDR2 SFDVKD. V gave up 6 bases and J gave up 8 bases, with 16 bases separating them. CDR3 length equals 14 residues. CDR3 region: CATSKRYGAHEQFF. In nucleotides, the CDR3 is TGTGCCACCAGTAAACGGTATGGGGCTCATGAGCAGTTCTTC.

The chain links TRBV10-3 to TRBJ1-2; D is undetermined. CDR3 size: 13 residues. CDR1 is ENHRY, CDR2 SYGVKD, per germline. V was trimmed by 0 bases and J by 8 bases, leaving 10 bases between them. CDR3 residues: CAISESLSRGYTF. DNA for the CDR3: TGTGCCATCAGTGAGTCCCTTTCGAGGGGCTACACCTTC.

This sequence joins TRBV28 and TRBJ1-4; unclear D gene. V lost 5 bases and J 0 bases, leaving 7 bases between the germline ends. Looked up from germline, CDR1 is MDHEN and CDR2 is SYDVKM. The CDR3 covers 14 residues. CDR3 DNA: TGTGCCAGCAGTCGGGTTGCAACTAATGAAAAACTGTTTTTT. It codes for CASSRVATNEKLFF. The full variable domain, completed using reference TRBV28 and TRBJ1-4, is DVKVTQSSRYLVKRTGEKVFLECVQDMDHENMFWYRQDPGLGLRLIYFSYDVKMKEKGDIPEGYSVSREKKERFSLILESASTNQTSMYLCASSRVATNEKLFFGSGTQLSVL.

V gene TRBV18 combines with J gene TRBJ2-7; 12 positions match TRBD1. Looked up from germline, CDR1 is KGHSH and CDR2 is LQKENI. The length of the CDR3 is 14 residues. V shed 6 bases and J 7 bases; nucleotides not matched to a gene: 7. In nucleotides, the CDR3 is TGTGCCAGCTCGCTGGGACAGGGGGCGAGGGAGCAGTACTTC. Amino acid sequence: CASSLGQGAREQYF.

The gene calls are TRBV10-3 and TRBJ2-3, with 9 bases lining up with TRBD2. V shed 4 bases, J shed 0 bases, and the junction held 5 bases outside the gene matches. Germline V gives CDR1 ENHRY, CDR2 SYGVKD. CDR3 size: 16 residues. The CDR3: CAISARAGGSTDTQYF. The CDR3 nucleotides read TGTGCCATCAGTGCCAGAGCGGGGGGCAGCACAGATACGCAGTATTTT.

The chain links TRBV7-2 to TRBJ2-3; no reliable D call. The CDR3 runs to 14 residues. CDR1 is SGHTA and CDR2 is FQGNSA in the germline V gene. Deletions cut 5 bases from V and 1 base from J, with 10 bases between. CDR3 DNA: TGTGCCAGCAGCCCAAACGCCGGCACAGATACGCAGTATTTT. Its protein product is CASSPNAGTDTQYF.

In this sample, this clone turned up once. The chain links TRBV28 to TRBJ2-7; 7 bases align to TRBD2. Trimming took 4 bases from V and 1 from J; bases not matched to a gene: 10. Germline values: CDR1 MDHEN, CDR2 SYDVKM. This CDR3 spans 16 amino acids. The CDR3 spells CASSSPRGERSYEQYF. CDR3 nucleotides: TGTGCCAGCAGTTCACCCCGGGGGGAGAGATCCTACGAGCAGTACTTC.

Regarding this clone: The identical CDR3 is also encoded by other nucleotide sequences in the sample. This chain uses TRBV5-5 with TRBJ1-1; D might be TRBD1 (5 bases). V was cut by 1 base and J by 2 bases, with 9 bases left in between. There are 14 residues in the CDR3. Germline CDR1 is SGHKS and CDR2 is YYEKEE (reference sequence). This CDR3 reads CASSLPGANTEAFF. Here the CDR3 DNA reads TGTGCCAGCAGCTTGCCCGGGGCAAACACTGAAGCTTTCTTT.

V is TRBV4-3 and J is TRBJ1-1; the D is unclear. The CDR3 consists of 14 residues. V was clipped by 1 base and J by 1 base, with 7 bases between them. Germline V gene lookup returns CDR1 LGHNA and CDR2 YSLEER. CDR3 region: CASSQVLQNTEAFF. Here the CDR3 DNA reads TGCGCCAGCAGCCAAGTTTTACAGAACACTGAAGCTTTCTTT.

The chain recombines TRBV6-2 or TRBV6-3 with TRBJ2-7; TRBD1 matches 8 bases. The CDR3 extends over 16 amino acids. The junction had 11 bases not matched to a gene; V was cut back by 2 bases and J by 5 bases. The V gene's germline CDR1 is MNHEY and CDR2 SVGEGT. This CDR3 is CASSYPDRESLHEQYF. Here the CDR3 DNA reads TGTGCCAGCAGTTACCCGGACAGGGAGAGTCTCCACGAGCAGTACTTC.

The chain recombines TRBV28 with TRBJ1-5; 7 bases match TRBD1. Looked up from germline, CDR1 is MDHEN and CDR2 is SYDVKM. V shed 6 bases, J shed 5 bases, and the junction held 10 bases outside the gene matches. The CDR3 extends over 15 amino acids. The CDR3 DNA sequence: TGTGCCAGCAGACGAACGGGACAGAGTCATCAGCCCCAGCATTTT. This encodes CASRRTGQSHQPQHF.

This sequence joins TRBV5-1 and TRBJ2-3; 9 positions match TRBD2. The V gene end was trimmed by 3 bases and the J gene end by 7 bases; junction bases not matched to a gene: 12. The CDR3 covers 16 residues. Germline CDR1 is SGHRS and CDR2 is YFSETQ. CDR3 sequence (DNA): TGCGCCAGCAGCTCCTCCGGGACTAGCCCGACAAATACGCAGTATTTT. This translates into CASSSSGTSPTNTQYF.

The rearrangement joins TRBV10-3 to TRBJ1-4; possibly TRBD1 for D (5 bases). The germline V gene encodes CDR1 ENHRY and CDR2 SYGVKD. This CDR3 has 15 residues. Trimming removed 0 bases at V and 2 bases at J, with 7 bases between. The CDR3 loop is CAISESRGTNEKLFF. The CDR3 DNA is TGTGCCATCAGTGAGTCCCGGGGGACTAATGAAAAACTGTTTTTT.

This clone showed up just once. The V call is TRBV2, the J call TRBJ2-6; D unresolved. Germline V lookup: CDR1 SNHLY, CDR2 FYNNEI. The CDR3 runs to 15 residues. Trimming stripped 3 bases from V and 2 bases from J, with 8 bases between. CDR3 DNA sequence: TGTGCCAGCAGTGAGGCCGGGCCTGGGGCCAACGTCCTGACTTTC. It translates to CASSEAGPGANVLTF.

CDR3 region: CASSQLQGATLFF. As DNA, the CDR3 is TGTGCCAGCAGCCAACTACAGGGAGCGACACTGTTTTTT. The chain links TRBV14 to TRBJ1-4, with a weak D call TRBD1 (6 bases). Trimming pared 2 bases from V and 13 bases from J, leaving 14 bases between. The V gene's germline CDR1 is SGHDN and CDR2 FVKESK. The CDR3 extends over 13 amino acids. Supplemented by reference TRBV14 and TRBJ1-4, the full variable domain reads EAGVTQFPSHSVIEKGQTVTLRCDPISGHDNLYWYRRVMGKEIKFLLHFVKESKQDESGMPNNRFLAERTGGTYSTLKVQPAELEDSGVYFCASSQLQGATLFFGSGTQLSVL.

The sample holds one count of this clone. This chain uses TRBV5-5 with TRBJ2-2; TRBD1 agrees at 7 bases. Germline CDR1 reads SGHKS; CDR2 reads YYEKEE (reference sequence). V lost 2 bases and J lost 6; bases outside the gene matches: 4. The CDR3 is 14 amino acids. CDR3 bases: TGTGCCAGCAGCTTTGACAGGGCCTCCGGGGAGCTGTTTTTT. Protein product: CASSFDRASGELFF.

This clone was picked up a small number of times. V and J are TRBV4-2 and TRBJ1-2; tentatively, D is TRBD1 (6 bases). Germline CDR1 LGHNA, CDR2 YNFKEQ. The V end was cut by 3 bases, the J end by 4 bases, with 18 bases between. The CDR3 has 16 amino acids. The CDR3 DNA reads as TGTGCCAGCAGCCAGGACCGAACAGGGACCTTCTATGGCTACACCTTC. Its protein is CASSQDRTGTFYGYTF.

In its sample, this clone was seen a few times. The chain recombines TRBV11-2 with TRBJ2-1; D may be TRBD1 (6 bases). The CDR3 consists of 12 residues. V gave up 5 bases and J gave up 8 bases, with 10 bases separating them. Per germline, CDR1 SGHAT and CDR2 FQNNGV. The CDR3 nucleotides read TGTGCCAGCAGCCTTCAGGGGTATGAGCAGTTCTTC. Its translation is CASSLQGYEQFF.

This clone was seen a single time. The rearrangement joins TRBV4-1 to TRBJ1-1, with 7 bases lining up with TRBD1. J lost 1 base, V lost 2 bases, and 4 bases had no gene match. The germline V gene encodes CDR1 MGHRA and CDR2 YSYEKL. The CDR3 extends over 15 amino acids. CDR3 DNA sequence: TGCGCCAGCAGCCAACCCGGGACAGAGAACACTGAAGCTTTCTTT. It encodes CASSQPGTENTEAFF.

CDR3 sequence (DNA): TGTGCCAGCAGCTCCTGGAGCACAGATACGCAGTATTTT. As protein: CASSSWSTDTQYF. The rearrangement uses TRBV5-8 and TRBJ2-3; no definite D call. Trimming left V 3 bases short and J 0 bases short, with 5 bases between. Germline V lookup: CDR1 SGHTS, CDR2 YDEGEE. The CDR3 consists of 13 residues.

About this clone itself: It may be a read error: a sequence one base away is much more abundant. The identical CDR3 is also encoded by other nucleotide sequences in the sample. The V call is TRBV3-1 (or the pseudogene TRBV3-2), the J call TRBJ1-3; D gene ambiguous. V lost 1 base, J lost 0 bases, and 7 bases lay in between. Germline loops: CDR1 LGHDT, CDR2 YNNKEL (reference sequence). The CDR3 length is 15 residues. The CDR3 here is CASSQGSRSGNTIYF. CDR3 nucleotides: TGTGCCAGCAGCCAAGGGTCCCGCTCTGGAAACACCATATATTTT.

V gene TRBV5-1 combines with J gene TRBJ2-5, with D possibly TRBD2 on 6 matching bases. Germline CDR1 reads SGHRS; CDR2 reads YFSETQ. V was pared by 8 bases and J by 4 bases, with 39 bases between. This CDR3 contains 21 residues. CDR3 sequence (DNA): TGCGCCAGTATGCGGGATGTCTATGGGGACCTACTAGGGCCTAGTCCAGAGACCCAGTACTTC. This codes for CASMRDVYGDLLGPSPETQYF.

The rearrangement uses TRBV18 and TRBJ2-7, with a tentative D call TRBD1 (5 bases). The CDR3 has 15 residues. The ends were cut back, 4 bases at V and 6 bases at J, with 19 bases in the middle. Germline lookup yields CDR1 KGHSH and CDR2 LQKENI. The CDR3 region has the DNA TGTGCCAGCTCACTTCAGGGCCCTGGAGAACTCGAGCAGTACTTC. It specifies CASSLQGPGELEQYF.

V is TRBV7-2 and J is TRBJ2-3; D gene ambiguous. V was trimmed by 2 bases and J by 1 base, leaving 7 bases between them. The germline gives CDR1 SGHTA, CDR2 FQGNSA. The CDR3 sequence is 14 residues long. CDR3 loop: CASSLNKGTDTQYF. CDR3 bases: TGTGCCAGCAGCTTAAATAAGGGCACAGATACGCAGTATTTT.

The rearrangement joins TRBV7-6 to TRBJ2-7, with TRBD1 as a possible D gene (6 bases). CDR1 and CDR2 from the germline V gene are SGHVS and FNYEAQ. The CDR3 has 15 residues. Trimming shortened V by 1 base and J by 5 bases, and 15 bases separated the two germline ends. The CDR3 loop is CASSLGGRGSDEQYF. The CDR3 DNA follows: TGTGCCAGCAGCTTAGGCGGCAGGGGCAGCGACGAGCAGTACTTC.

This chain uses TRBV11-3 with TRBJ2-7, with D unclear. The CDR3 has 13 amino acids. The V end lost 1 base, the J end lost 2 bases, and 6 bases lay between the germline ends. Germline V lookup: CDR1 SGHNT, CDR2 YENEEA. CDR3 amino acids: CASSLGAAYEQYF. CDR3 in DNA: TGTGCCAGCAGCTTAGGGGCAGCCTACGAGCAGTACTTC.